Below, 15 T cell receptor beta chains from the same sample are listed, as sequenced in a study of response to subunit inactivated influenza vaccine. One entry per CDR3 protein results from TCRdb running MiXCR on the RT-PCR reads. The top ten hold around 14% of the sample, which has approximately 500,000 distinct CDR3 sequences, around 13% seen once. The input for sequencing was PBMCs from blood, taken more than 35 days after vaccination. The receptor set was obtained from a man aged 50 to 59 who received an inactivated influenza vaccine.

This clonotype was seen more than once but under ten times. The chain uses TRBV6-1 and TRBJ1-1, with D possibly TRBD1 on 6 matching bases. Germline V gene data show CDR1 as MNHNS and CDR2 as SASEGT. The CDR3 contains 15 residues. Trimming took 7 bases from V and 1 from J, leaving 16 bases between them. The CDR3 sequence: CASTPVGTTNTEAFF. The CDR3 bases are TGTGCCAGCACTCCCGTCGGGACAACGAACACTGAAGCTTTCTTT.

The chain employs TRBV4-1 and TRBJ2-7; 10 nucleotides match TRBD1. Germline V CDR1 and CDR2: MGHRA, YSYEKL. The CDR3 has 15 residues. The J segment lost 2 bases and the V segment lost 1 base, leaving 2 bases of the junction unmatched. For the CDR3, the DNA is TGCGCCAGCAGCCAAGTTGACAGGGGGCCCTACGAGCAGTACTTC. Protein sequence: CASSQVDRGPYEQYF.

This clonotype was observed at least ten times. This CDR3 is CASSASGGYEQFF. CDR3 DNA sequence: TGTGCCAGCAGCGCATCAGGGGGGTATGAGCAGTTCTTC. J is TRBJ2-1 and V is TRBV7-3; D is possibly TRBD1 (7 bases). CDR3 length equals 13 residues. The germline V gene encodes CDR1 SGHTA and CDR2 FQGTGA. V shed 5 bases and J shed 8 bases, with 13 bases lying between them.

The CDR3, as DNA: TGTGCCAGCTCAATAGAACAGGGAAACACTGAAGCTTTCTTT. This codes for CASSIEQGNTEAFF. The chain combines TRBV18 with TRBJ1-1, with a weak D call TRBD1 (6 bases). The CDR3 loop spans 14 amino acids. Germline CDR1 reads KGHSH; CDR2 reads LQKENI. V was clipped by 5 bases and J by 2 bases, with 12 bases between them.

This clonotype was counted ten times or more. This chain joins TRBV28 and TRBJ2-1; 7 nucleotides align to TRBD2. The V and J ends lost 10 bases and 4 bases, in that order; junction bases with no gene match: 4. Germline-derived CDR1 and CDR2 are MDHEN and SYDVKM. The CDR3 is 12 amino acids. The CDR3 DNA is TGTGCCACCGGGACTACTTACAATGAGCAGTTCTTC. Translating it yields CATGTTYNEQFF.

The rearrangement links TRBV9 to TRBJ2-1; 8 positions agree with TRBD1. The length of the CDR3 is 16 residues. The trim removed 4 bases at V and 0 bases at J, leaving 6 bases unmatched. Germline V gene sequence: CDR1 SGDLS, CDR2 YYNGEE. This CDR3 reads CASSLPTGASYNEQFF. CDR3 coding DNA: TGTGCCAGCAGCCTTCCGACAGGGGCCTCCTACAATGAGCAGTTCTTC.

The chain links TRBV20-1 to TRBJ2-5; no clear D gene. Between the trimmed V and J ends, which lost 5 bases and 5 bases, there was a span of 15 bases. This CDR3 region has 13 residues. Germline CDR1 DFQATT, CDR2 SNEGSKA (reference sequence). CDR3 residues: CSAHNTMIETQYF. CDR3 in DNA: TGCAGTGCTCACAATACGATGATTGAGACCCAGTACTTC.

The rearrangement links TRBV10-3 to TRBJ2-1; 11 bases fit TRBD2. Germline V gene data show CDR1 as ENHRY and CDR2 as SYGVKD. V was pared by 2 bases and J by 3 bases, with 6 bases of the junction left unmatched. The CDR3 spans 17 residues. This CDR3 reads CAISETLAGGFYNEQFF. As DNA, the CDR3 is TGTGCCATCAGTGAGACTTTAGCGGGGGGGTTCTACAATGAGCAGTTCTTC.

The J gene is TRBJ2-2, the V gene TRBV5-4; D remains unclear. The germline V and J ends were trimmed by 4 bases and 8 bases, with 9 bases remaining between them. This CDR3 has 12 amino acids. The germline CDR1 and CDR2 sequences are SGHNT and YYREEE (reference sequence). CDR3 sequence reads: CASSQGVGELFF. Here the CDR3 DNA reads TGTGCCAGCAGCCAAGGAGTGGGGGAGCTGTTTTTT. Supplemented by reference TRBV5-4 and TRBJ2-2, the full variable domain reads ETGVTQSPTHLIKTRGQQVTLRCSSQSGHNTVSWYQQALGQGPQFIFQYYREEENGRGNFPPRFSGLQFPNYSSELNVNALELDDSALYLCASSQGVGELFFGEGSRLTVL.

This clonotype was observed many times. The chain links TRBV29-1 to TRBJ1-2, with unresolved D. Germline V CDR1 and CDR2: SQVTM, ANQGSEA. The length of the CDR3 is 14 residues. V was shortened by 1 base and J by 2 bases, with 11 bases between the two germline ends. DNA for the CDR3: TGCAGCGTTGAAGTTCCCGGAAAGAACTATGGCTACACCTTC. Translating it yields CSVEVPGKNYGYTF.

Only a few counts were recorded for this clonotype. The CDR3 nucleotides read TGCAGTGCTAGAGTTCCACCGACTAGCGGGAGGATCAACTCCTACGAGCAGTACTTC. This translates into CSARVPPTSGRINSYEQYF. The chain uses TRBV20-1 and TRBJ2-7, with 13 bases fitting TRBD2. Germline assignment: CDR1 DFQATT and CDR2 SNEGSKA (reference sequence). V was clipped by 1 base and J by 0 bases; unmatched bases: 12. The length of the CDR3 is 19 residues.

The gene calls are TRBV27 and TRBJ2-7, with 9 bases lining up with TRBD2. CDR1 and CDR2 from the germline V gene are MNHEY and SMNVEV (reference sequence). Trimming removed 3 bases from V and 2 bases from J; junction bases left unmatched: 2. This CDR3 has 14 amino acids. CDR3 nucleotides: TGTGCCAGCAGTTTCGCGGGGGGGACCTACGAGCAGTACTTC. It specifies CASSFAGGTYEQYF.

There are a few counts of this clonotype. The CDR3 DNA reads as TGTGCCAGCAGTTACTCGACAGAGACCCAGTACTTC. Protein: CASSYSTETQYF. V gene TRBV6-6 combines with J gene TRBJ2-5; D is uncertain. The germline CDR1 and CDR2 sequences are MNHNY and SVGAGI (reference sequence). The germline V and J ends were trimmed by 0 bases and 4 bases, with 3 bases remaining between them. This CDR3 is 12 amino acids long.

As regards this clonotype: This may come from a read error, since a much larger clone is one base off. The rearrangement uses TRBV10-3 and TRBJ2-1, with 14 bases aligning to TRBD2. CDR3 size: 17 residues. CDR1 and CDR2 from the germline V gene are ENHRY and SYGVKD. This chain's CDR3 is CAISDLGTSGSKNEPFF. CDR3 in DNA: TGTGCCATCAGTGACCTCGGGACTAGCGGGAGTAAAAATGAGCCGTTCTTC.

The V and J genes are TRBV20-1 and TRBJ2-7; TRBD1 is a possible D gene (5 bases). Germline CDR1 DFQATT, CDR2 SNEGSKA (reference sequence). The germline V and J ends were trimmed by 0 bases and 6 bases, with 18 bases remaining between them. This CDR3 region has 15 residues. The CDR3 is CSAREPHRQPREQYF. The CDR3 coding sequence is TGCAGTGCTAGAGAACCCCATCGACAGCCTCGCGAGCAGTACTTC.